This is a list of T cell receptor beta chains from one sample in a study of T cells in narcolepsy. Profiled with immunoSEQ multiplex PCR; TCRdb holds only in-frame clones, not every one. The repertoire holds about 34,000 clones, with approximately 78% as singletons. Sequenced: CD45RA- memory CD4+ T cells from PBMCs. These receptors were collected from a human donor with narcolepsy. The CDR3 runs from the conserved cysteine through the conserved F or W. Each record gives: clone size, V gene, J gene, D gene, CDR3 length, CDR3 DNA, CDR3 protein. D genes are given only for firm matches. Only some rows state a clone size, as once, few, many or a class for expanded clones.

NA	TRBV5-4	TRBJ1-6	NA	16	TGTGCCAGCAGCTCCGATTCCGGGTACTATAATTCACCCCTCCACTTT	CASSSDSGYYNSPLHF
NA	TRBV11-2	TRBJ1-4	TRBD1	14	TGTGCCAGCAGCGCGGGACAGGGGAGGGAAAAACTGTTTTTT	CASSAGQGREKLFF
NA	TRBV13	TRBJ2-5	TRBD2	14	TGTGCCAGCAGGCTAGCGGGAGGGAAAGAGACCCAGTACTTC	CASRLAGGKETQYF
NA	TRBV6-1	TRBJ1-2	NA	14	TGTGCCAGCAGTGAAGCCATGGGGTTGTATGGCTACACCTTC	CASSEAMGLYGYTF
NA	TRBV27	TRBJ2-1	TRBD2	15	TGTGCCAGCAGTTTGGGGATAGCGGGAAAGAATGAGCAGTTCTTC	CASSLGIAGKNEQFF
NA	TRBV7-9	TRBJ1-4	NA	14	TGTGCCAGCAGTTTCAGACAGGATAATGAAAAACTGTTTTTT	CASSFRQDNEKLFF
NA	TRBV6-5	TRBJ2-3	TRBD1	16	TGTGCCAGCAGTTTCATCCAGGGGGATGGCACAGATACGCAGTATTTT	CASSFIQGDGTDTQYF
NA	TRBV5-6	TRBJ2-3	NA	12	TGTGCCAGCAGCTTGTGGGGAGATACGCAGTATTTT	CASSLWGDTQYF
NA	TRBV10-1	TRBJ2-4	NA	11	TGCGCCAGCAGTGGGGGCGGCCTTCAGTACTTC	CASSGGGLQYF
NA	TRBV7-2	TRBJ2-7	NA	15	TGTGCCAGCAGCTTTGCCCCAGGGAGCTCCTACGAGCAGTACTTC	CASSFAPGSSYEQYF
NA	TRBV9	TRBJ2-1	NA	14	TGTGCCAGCAGCGTACAGCGGAACTACAATGAGCAGTTCTTC	CASSVQRNYNEQFF
NA	TRBV29-1	TRBJ1-1	TRBD1	13	TGCAGCGTTCAAGGGACAGCCAGAACTGAAGCTTTCTTT	CSVQGTARTEAFF
NA	TRBV28	TRBJ2-3	NA	17	TGTGCCAGCAGCCTTCTCCGCGGCCTGAGCATCTCAGATACGCAGTATTTT	CASSLLRGLSISDTQYF
NA	TRBV6-5	TRBJ1-5	NA	12	TGTGCCAGCAGACGAGGGAATCAGCCCCAGCATTTT	CASRRGNQPQHF
NA	TRBV6-5	TRBJ1-2	NA	13	TGTGCCAGCAGTGAACGACCTTTCTATGGCTACACCTTC	CASSERPFYGYTF
NA	TRBV7-9	TRBJ2-7	NA	13	TGTGCCAGCAGCGGGCCGATAGGCTACGAGCAGTACTTC	CASSGPIGYEQYF
NA	TRBV6-5	TRBJ2-6	NA	15	TGTGCCAGCAGTTTGGGGGTCTCTGGGGCCAACGTCCTGACTTTC	CASSLGVSGANVLTF
NA	TRBV7-9	TRBJ2-1	TRBD2	17	TGTGCCAGCAGCGACTCCCTAGCGGGAGGATCCTACAATGAGCAGTTCTTC	CASSDSLAGGSYNEQFF
once	TRBV5-1	TRBJ1-4	NA	14	TGCGCCAGCAGGGATGGGGGGCCTAATGAAAAACTGTTTTTT	CASRDGGPNEKLFF
NA	TRBV11-2	TRBJ2-5	NA	14	TGTGCCAGCAGCTTGCCCGGGGCCCAAGAGACCCAGTACTTC	CASSLPGAQETQYF
NA	TRBV9	TRBJ2-1	NA	15	TGTGCCAGCAGCGTAGACCGGACCCTCGGGAATGAGCAGTTCTTC	CASSVDRTLGNEQFF
NA	TRBV18	TRBJ1-4	NA	15	TGTGCCAGCTCACCCAGACAGGAGCCGAATGAAAAACTGTTTTTT	CASSPRQEPNEKLFF
NA	TRBV6-1	TRBJ2-3	NA	18	TGTGCCAGCAGTGAGCTAGCGTCGGGGAGAATTGGCACAGATACGCAGTATTTT	CASSELASGRIGTDTQYF
NA	TRBV7-2	TRBJ1-4	TRBD1	15	TGTGCCAGCAAGGACAGGGGGCTTTCTAATGAAAAACTGTTTTTT	CASKDRGLSNEKLFF
NA	TRBV18	TRBJ2-2	TRBD1	14	TGTGCCAGCTCCCAGGACAGGACGGCCGGGGAGCTGTTTTTT	CASSQDRTAGELFF
NA	TRBV6-5	TRBJ1-1	NA	11	TGTGCCAGTCGAGGGGCCACTGAAGCTTTCTTT	CASRGATEAFF
NA	TRBV5-4	TRBJ2-3	TRBD2	15	TGTGCCAGCAGCTTGGGACTAGCGGTCACAGATACGCAGTATTTT	CASSLGLAVTDTQYF
once	TRBV19	TRBJ2-5	NA	13	TGTGCCAGTAGTGTCACGCGCCTACAGGCCCAGTACTTC	CASSVTRLQAQYF
NA	TRBV28	TRBJ2-7	NA	12	TGTGCCAGCAGCTCCTCAACGCGCGAGCAGTACTTC	CASSSSTREQYF
NA	TRBV6-5	TRBJ1-1	TRBD1	13	TGTGCCAGCAGGAAAGACAGGGAAACTGAAGCTTTCTTT	CASRKDRETEAFF
NA	TRBV6-1	TRBJ2-2	NA	14	TGTGCCAGCATCAGGGGGGTACCCACCGGGGAGCTGTTTTTT	CASIRGVPTGELFF
NA	TRBV15	TRBJ2-3	TRBD2	17	TGTGCCACCAGCAGAGGGCGACTAGCGGGGAGCACAGATACGCAGTATTTT	CATSRGRLAGSTDTQYF
few	TRBV6-4	TRBJ1-1	NA	14	TGTGCCAGCATCGACCGGGGGGGGCCCACTGAAGCTTTCTTT	CASIDRGGPTEAFF
NA	TRBV29-1	TRBJ2-2	NA	13	TGCAGCGTTAACAAAGGGGGCACCGGGGAGCTGTTTTTT	CSVNKGGTGELFF
NA	TRBV7-2	TRBJ2-5	NA	13	TGTGCCAGCAGCTTAGGGGTTTTAGAGACCCAGTACTTC	CASSLGVLETQYF
few	TRBV10-3	TRBJ2-7	NA	14	TGTGCCATCAGTTCAGAACCAAGCTCCTACGAGCAGTACTTC	CAISSEPSSYEQYF
once	TRBV28	TRBJ2-7	TRBD1	16	TGTGCCAGCAGTTCCGCAGGGACAGGGGACTCCTACGAGCAGTACTTC	CASSSAGTGDSYEQYF
NA	TRBV28	TRBJ2-3	NA	14	TGTGCCAGCAGTGGACAGCTCTTCACAGATACGCAGTATTTT	CASSGQLFTDTQYF
NA	TRBV2	TRBJ1-4	NA	15	TGTGCCAGCAGTAAAGGACAGCTAACTAATGAAAAACTGTTTTTT	CASSKGQLTNEKLFF
NA	TRBV7-9	TRBJ2-3	NA	16	TGTGCCAGCAGCTTAGGTATCTATTCCGGCACAGATACGCAGTATTTT	CASSLGIYSGTDTQYF
NA	TRBV6-5	TRBJ1-3	NA	15	TGTGCCACCGCACCGGGACAAAACTCTGGAAACACCATATATTTT	CATAPGQNSGNTIYF
NA	TRBV6-6	TRBJ2-7	TRBD1	14	TGTGCCAGCACTCGGGACAGGGCCACCTACGAGCAGTACTTC	CASTRDRATYEQYF
NA	TRBV7-9	TRBJ2-1	NA	14	TGTGCCAGCAGCTTCGACGATACTAAGACTGAGCAGTTCTTC	CASSFDDTKTEQFF
NA	TRBV15	TRBJ2-5	TRBD1	17	TGTGCCACCAGCAGATTTTCCGGGACAGGGGGCCAAGAGACCCAGTACTTC	CATSRFSGTGGQETQYF
NA	TRBV6-5	TRBJ1-6	NA	16	TGTGCCAGCAGTTACGCTCCAGGGTCCTATAATTCACCCCTCCACTTT	CASSYAPGSYNSPLHF
NA	TRBV18	TRBJ1-1	NA	12	TGTGCCAGCTCCCCCCTCGATGGGGGAGCTTTCTTT	CASSPLDGGAFF
NA	TRBV6-6	TRBJ2-2	NA	13	TGTGCCAGCAGTTACCAGAACACCGGGGAGCTGTTTTTT	CASSYQNTGELFF
NA	TRBV5-8	TRBJ2-5	NA	14	TGTGCCAGCAGCTTGGATGTGGGAACGGAGACCCAGTACTTC	CASSLDVGTETQYF
NA	TRBV19	TRBJ2-1	NA	14	TGTGCCAGTAGTATATCCACCGGATACAATGAGCAGTTCTTC	CASSISTGYNEQFF
NA	TRBV6-5	TRBJ2-3	NA	13	TGTGCCAGCAGTTCGGCTTGGACAGATACGCAGTATTTT	CASSSAWTDTQYF
NA	TRBV5-1	TRBJ2-7	TRBD1	13	TGCGCCAGCAGCTTGGGACAGGGCGGCGAGCAGTACTTC	CASSLGQGGEQYF
NA	TRBV30	TRBJ1-5	NA	14	TGTGCCCGCTCAGTGGGCCCCTTCAATCAGCCCCAGCATTTT	CARSVGPFNQPQHF
NA	TRBV29-1	TRBJ2-1	NA	15	TGCAGCGTTGAAGATCGGGAAAAGTCCGGGTTGGAGCAGTTCTTC	CSVEDREKSGLEQFF